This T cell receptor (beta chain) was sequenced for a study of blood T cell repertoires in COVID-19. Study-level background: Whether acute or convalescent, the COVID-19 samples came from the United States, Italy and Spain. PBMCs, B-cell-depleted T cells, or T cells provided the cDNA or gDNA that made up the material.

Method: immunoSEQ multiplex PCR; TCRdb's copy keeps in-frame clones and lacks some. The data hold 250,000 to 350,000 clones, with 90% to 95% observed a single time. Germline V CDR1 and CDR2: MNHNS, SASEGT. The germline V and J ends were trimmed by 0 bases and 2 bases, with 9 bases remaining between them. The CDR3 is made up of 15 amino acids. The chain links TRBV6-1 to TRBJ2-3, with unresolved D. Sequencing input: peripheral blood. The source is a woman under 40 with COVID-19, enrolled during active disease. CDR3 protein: CASSEAPFYTDTQYF. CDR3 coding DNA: TGTGCCAGCAGTGAAGCTCCGTTCTACACAGATACGCAGTATTTT.